This TCR beta chain was identified in a study of cytomegalovirus exposure and HLA in healthy donors. Study-wide points: In a later analysis, HLA-associated beta chains showed higher expansion and lower generation probabilities than comparable chains. Accurate predictions that matched the HLA-A and HLA-B alleles of most subjects were reportedly made from TCR beta sequences. There were reportedly fewer N-insertions in an Asian-associated ancestry cluster than the approximately 640-donor mean, in a later analysis.

This CDR3 has 14 residues. The V end was cut by 0 bases, the J end by 9 bases, with 12 bases between. CDR1 is LNHDA and CDR2 is SQIVND in the germline V gene (reference sequence). Comments on this clone: The antigen is undetermined.

A multiplex PCR was run with 60 Vbeta primers and 13 Jbeta primers. Libraries were prepared by immunoSEQ multiplex PCR; TCRdb keeps only in-frame clonotypes and omits some of them. The sample includes around 130,000 clones, 55% to 75% of them seen just once. J is TRBJ2-1 and V is TRBV19; D gene uncertain. The sequence derives from a human donor in good health. The sequenced sample was PBMCs. The CDR3 sequence is CASSIDRVTREQFF. DNA of the CDR3: TGTGCCAGTAGTATAGATCGGGTCACACGTGAGCAGTTCTTC.